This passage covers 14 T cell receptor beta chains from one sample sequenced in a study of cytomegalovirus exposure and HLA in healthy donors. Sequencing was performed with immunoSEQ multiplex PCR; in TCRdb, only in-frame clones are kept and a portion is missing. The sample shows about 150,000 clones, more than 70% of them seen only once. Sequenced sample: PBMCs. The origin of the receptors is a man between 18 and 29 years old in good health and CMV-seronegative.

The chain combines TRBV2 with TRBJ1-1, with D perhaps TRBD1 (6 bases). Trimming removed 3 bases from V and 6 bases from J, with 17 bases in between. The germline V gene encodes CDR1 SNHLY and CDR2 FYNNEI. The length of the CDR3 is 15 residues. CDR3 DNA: TGTGCCAGCAGTGATCCGGGACAAACATTCGCTGAAGCTTTCTTT. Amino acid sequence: CASSDPGQTFAEAFF.

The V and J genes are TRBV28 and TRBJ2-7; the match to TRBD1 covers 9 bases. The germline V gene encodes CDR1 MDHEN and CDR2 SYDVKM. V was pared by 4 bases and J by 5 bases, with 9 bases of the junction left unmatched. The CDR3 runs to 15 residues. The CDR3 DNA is TGTGCCAGCAGTTACCCGGGACAGGGTTACGACGAGCAGTACTTC. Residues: CASSYPGQGYDEQYF.

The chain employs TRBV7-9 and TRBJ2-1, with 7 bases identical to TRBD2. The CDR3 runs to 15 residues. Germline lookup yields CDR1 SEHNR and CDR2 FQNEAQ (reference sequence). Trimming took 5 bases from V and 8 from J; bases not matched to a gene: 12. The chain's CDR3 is CASSILAVGGDEQFF. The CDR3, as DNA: TGTGCCAGCAGCATCCTAGCGGTAGGCGGCGATGAGCAGTTCTTC.

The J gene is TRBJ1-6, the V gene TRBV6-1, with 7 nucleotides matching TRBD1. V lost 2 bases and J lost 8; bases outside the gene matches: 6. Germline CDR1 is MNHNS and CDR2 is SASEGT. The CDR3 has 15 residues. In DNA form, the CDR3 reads TGTGCCAGCAGTGAATGGTCAGGGGGTGATTCACCCCTCCACTTT. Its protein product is CASSEWSGGDSPLHF.

This chain's CDR3 is CASRRAGGVPDTQYF. Written as DNA, the CDR3 is TGCGCCAGCAGAAGAGCGGGGGGCGTCCCAGATACGCAGTATTTT. The chain carries TRBV5-1 and TRBJ2-3, with 9 bases matching TRBD2. The CDR3 covers 15 residues. Germline V CDR1 and CDR2: SGHRS, YFSETQ. The trim removed 5 bases at V and 4 bases at J, leaving 8 bases unmatched. Based on the CDR3 plus reference TRBV5-1 and TRBJ2-3, the full variable domain is KAGVTQTPRYLIKTRGQQVTLSCSPISGHRSVSWYQQTPGQGLQFLFEYFSETQRNKGNFPGRFSGRQFSNSRSEMNVSTLELGDSALYLCASRRAGGVPDTQYFGPGTRLTVL.

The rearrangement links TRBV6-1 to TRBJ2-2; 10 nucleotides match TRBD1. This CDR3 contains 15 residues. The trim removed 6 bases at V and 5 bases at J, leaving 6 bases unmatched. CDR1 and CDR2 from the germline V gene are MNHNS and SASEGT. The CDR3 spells CASRIWTGGTGELFF. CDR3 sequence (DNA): TGTGCCAGCAGGATATGGACAGGGGGGACCGGGGAGCTGTTTTTT.

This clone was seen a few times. Here the CDR3 reads CASSHGVTGANVLTF. In DNA, the CDR3 is TGTGCCAGCTCACACGGGGTTACTGGGGCCAACGTCCTGACTTTC. The chain joins TRBV6-5 to TRBJ2-6, with a tentative D call TRBD2 (5 bases). The CDR3 has 15 amino acids. Germline CDR1 is MNHEY and CDR2 is SVGAGI. V lost 8 bases and J 2 bases, leaving 13 bases between the germline ends.

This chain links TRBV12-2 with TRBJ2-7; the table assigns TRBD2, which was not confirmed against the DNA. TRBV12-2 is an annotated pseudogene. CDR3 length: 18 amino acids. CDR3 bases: TGTGCAAGTCGCTCTAGAGACCTCGGGAGATTTGGGTGCTACGAGCAGTACTTC. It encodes CASRSRDLGRFGCYEQYF.

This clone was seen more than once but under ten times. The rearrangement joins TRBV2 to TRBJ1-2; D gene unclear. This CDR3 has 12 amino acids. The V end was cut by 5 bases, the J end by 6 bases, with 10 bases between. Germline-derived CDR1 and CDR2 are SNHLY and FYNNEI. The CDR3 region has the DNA TGTGCCAGCAGTCGCGGGGAGAATGGCTACACCTTC. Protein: CASSRGENGYTF.

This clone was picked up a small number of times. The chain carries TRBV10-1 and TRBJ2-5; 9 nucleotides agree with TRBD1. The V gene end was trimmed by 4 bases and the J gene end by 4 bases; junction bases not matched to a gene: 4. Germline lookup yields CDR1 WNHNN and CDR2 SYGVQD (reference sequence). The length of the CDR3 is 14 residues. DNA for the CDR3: TGCGCCAGCAGTGGGGACAGGGAGGGAGAGACCCAGTACTTC. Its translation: CASSGDREGETQYF.

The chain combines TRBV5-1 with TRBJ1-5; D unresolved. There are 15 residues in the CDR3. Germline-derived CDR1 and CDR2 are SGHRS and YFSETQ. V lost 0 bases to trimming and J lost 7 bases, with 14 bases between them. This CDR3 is CASSLGGNSEQPQHF. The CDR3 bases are TGCGCCAGCAGCTTGGGCGGCAATTCAGAGCAGCCCCAGCATTTT.

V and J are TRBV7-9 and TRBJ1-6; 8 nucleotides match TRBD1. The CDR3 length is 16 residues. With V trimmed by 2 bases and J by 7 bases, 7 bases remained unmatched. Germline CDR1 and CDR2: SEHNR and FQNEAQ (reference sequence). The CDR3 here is CASSLNAGGLNSPLHF. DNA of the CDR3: TGTGCCAGCAGCTTAAATGCAGGGGGCTTGAATTCACCCCTCCACTTT.

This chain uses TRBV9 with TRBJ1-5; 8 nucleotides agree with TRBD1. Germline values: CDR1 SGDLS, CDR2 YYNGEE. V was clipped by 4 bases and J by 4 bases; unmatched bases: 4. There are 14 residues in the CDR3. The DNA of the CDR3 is TGTGCCAGCAGCCGGACAGGGAATAATCAGCCCCAGCATTTT. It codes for CASSRTGNNQPQHF. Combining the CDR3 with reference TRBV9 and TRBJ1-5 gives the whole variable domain DSGVTQTPKHLITATGQRVTLRCSPRSGDLSVYWYQQSLDQGLQFLIQYYNGEERAKGNILERFSAQQFPDLHSELNLSSLELGDSALYFCASSRTGNNQPQHFGDGTRLSIL.

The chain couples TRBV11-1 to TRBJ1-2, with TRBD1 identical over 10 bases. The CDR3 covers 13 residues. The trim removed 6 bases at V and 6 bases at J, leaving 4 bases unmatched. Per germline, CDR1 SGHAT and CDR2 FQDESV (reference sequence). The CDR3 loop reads CASSPTGGDGYTF. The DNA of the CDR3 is TGTGCCAGCAGTCCGACAGGGGGCGATGGCTACACCTTC.